This T cell receptor (beta chain) was identified during a study of OX40 agonist ivuxolimab in advanced cancers. About the research overall: Those treated in dose escalation had hepatocellular carcinoma, melanoma, renal cell cancer or head and neck cancer.

In germline, CDR1 is MDHEN, CDR2 SYDVKM. Trimming removed 2 bases at V and 0 bases at J, with 11 bases between. This CDR3 spans 15 amino acids. As for this clone: Its matching antigen is unknown.

TCRdb keeps only in-frame clones here, not all; method: immunoSEQ multiplex PCR. Among fewer than 50,000 clones listed, 85% to 95% were seen once. Study-level findings and limits: Certain nonresponders additionally had low normalized T-cell clonal expansion.

The starting material was CD4+ or CD8+ T cells sorted from blood, obtained in a trial of the OX40 agonist ivuxolimab. This clonotype originated in an adult with an advanced solid tumor such as melanoma, head and neck, liver or kidney cancer. V is TRBV28 and J is TRBJ2-7; D may correspond to TRBD1 or TRBD2 (5 bases each). This CDR3 is CASSLIAGSSYEQYF. The CDR3 DNA is TGTGCCAGCAGTTTAATCGCAGGGAGCTCCTACGAGCAGTACTTC.